The 17 T cell receptor beta chains reported below all come from one sample, sequenced in a study of blood T cell repertoires in COVID-19. TCRdb keeps only in-frame clones here, not all; method: immunoSEQ multiplex PCR. Counted here are hundreds of thousands of clones, about 83% occurring once; the ten biggest clones make up 7.4%. The sequenced sample consisted of peripheral blood. The receptor set was obtained from a woman in her fifties or sixties with acute or convalescent COVID-19.

The CDR3 nucleotides are TGTGCCAGCAGCGTCCGGGGCGGGAGGACGTACAATGAGCAGTTCTTC. Residues: CASSVRGGRTYNEQFF. The chain recombines TRBV7-2 with TRBJ2-1, with 8 bases that match TRBD2. The CDR3 is made up of 16 amino acids. Unmatched junction bases numbered 10, after V lost 5 bases and J lost 4 bases. Germline V gene lookup returns CDR1 SGHTA and CDR2 FQGNSA.

V gene TRBV7-2 combines with J gene TRBJ2-1; 7 nucleotides line up with TRBD1. Losses at the gene ends were 1 base for V and 3 bases for J; bases not matched to a gene: 3. The germline V gene has CDR1 SGHTA and CDR2 FQGNSA. The CDR3 is 15 amino acids. Here the CDR3 reads CASSLGRGIYNEQFF. The CDR3 DNA follows: TGTGCCAGCAGCTTAGGCAGGGGGATCTACAATGAGCAGTTCTTC.

This chain connects TRBV6-5 to TRBJ1-2; TRBD1 is a possible D gene (6 bases). V was clipped by 0 bases and J by 3 bases, with 11 bases between them. The germline V gene has CDR1 MNHEY and CDR2 SVGAGI. This CDR3 is built from 15 residues. CDR3 residues: CASSYSYREHYGYTF. Written as DNA, the CDR3 is TGTGCCAGCAGTTACTCGTACAGGGAGCACTATGGCTACACCTTC.

This clone was seen a single time. The chain couples TRBV4-1 to TRBJ2-1, with TRBD2 matching 10 bases. CDR1 and CDR2 (germline): MGHRA, YSYEKL. Trimming removed 5 bases from V and 5 bases from J; junction bases left unmatched: 6. The length of the CDR3 is 15 residues. CDR3 in DNA: TGCGCCAGCAGCAGGGCTAGCGGGGGACACAATGAGCAGTTCTTC. It specifies CASSRASGGHNEQFF.

The rearrangement joins TRBV4-2 to TRBJ1-3; D is possibly TRBD1 (6 bases). Trimming removed 4 bases from V and 4 bases from J, with 14 bases in between. The CDR3 loop spans 15 amino acids. Looked up from germline, CDR1 is LGHNA and CDR2 is YNFKEQ. DNA for the CDR3: TGTGCCAGCAGCCCCCTGACAGGTGCGGGAAACACCATATATTTT. As protein: CASSPLTGAGNTIYF.

V and J are TRBV5-1 and TRBJ2-5, with TRBD1 matching over 7 bases. V shed 0 bases, J shed 2 bases, and the junction held 7 bases outside the gene matches. The CDR3 length is 16 residues. The germline gives CDR1 SGHRS, CDR2 YFSETQ. The CDR3 DNA reads as TGCGCCAGCAGCTTGGCCAACGCAGGGGGTCAAGAGACCCAGTACTTC. As protein: CASSLANAGGQETQYF.

This chain connects TRBV10-2 to TRBJ2-7, with 11 nucleotides matching TRBD2. J lost 7 bases, V lost 3 bases, and 5 bases had no gene match. The germline V gene has CDR1 WSHSY and CDR2 SAAADI. This CDR3 contains 14 residues. This CDR3 reads CASSETSGSWEQYF. The CDR3 nucleotides are TGCGCCAGCAGTGAAACTAGCGGGAGTTGGGAGCAGTACTTC.

The chain recombines TRBV6-5 with TRBJ2-7; no clear D gene. This CDR3 contains 13 residues. Germline V lookup: CDR1 MNHEY, CDR2 SVGAGI. V was clipped by 6 bases and J by 0 bases, with 9 bases between them. CDR3 sequence reads: CASSHRNSYEQYF. The CDR3 DNA sequence: TGTGCCAGCAGCCATAGAAACTCCTACGAGCAGTACTTC.

The genes are TRBV5-1 and TRBJ1-1, with D maybe TRBD1 (5 bases). This CDR3 has 14 amino acids. Germline lookup yields CDR1 SGHRS and CDR2 YFSETQ. V was shortened by 4 bases and J by 1 base, with 11 bases between the two germline ends. CDR3 DNA: TGCGCCAGCAGCCTAAATCAGGGGAACACTGAAGCTTTCTTT. The encoded protein is CASSLNQGNTEAFF.

The chain links TRBV5-4 to TRBJ2-1; TRBD2 aligns across 9 bases. The CDR3 has 17 amino acids. CDR1 is SGHNT and CDR2 is YYREEE in the germline V gene (reference sequence). The trim removed 4 bases at V and 6 bases at J, leaving 14 bases unmatched. The CDR3 spells CASSASSGREGLNEQFF. The CDR3 nucleotides read TGTGCCAGCAGCGCATCATCGGGGCGGGAGGGCCTCAATGAGCAGTTCTTC. The entire variable domain, with the rest obtained from reference TRBV5-4 and TRBJ2-1, is as follows: ETGVTQSPTHLIKTRGQQVTLRCSSQSGHNTVSWYQQALGQGPQFIFQYYREEENGRGNFPPRFSGLQFPNYSSELNVNALELDDSALYLCASSASSGREGLNEQFFGPGTRLTVL.

The V gene is TRBV7-9, the J gene TRBJ2-1; TRBD2 is a possible D gene (6 bases). The CDR3 sequence is 14 residues long. Germline CDR1 SEHNR, CDR2 FQNEAQ (reference sequence). The V gene lost 6 bases and the J gene lost 7 bases, with 16 bases spanning the gap. CDR3 coding DNA: TGTGCCAGCAGTCCGACGGCGGGGCAAAATGAGCAGTTCTTC. The encoded protein is CASSPTAGQNEQFF.

The rearrangement uses TRBV27 and TRBJ1-5, with D uncertain. This CDR3 region has 16 residues. Trimming pared 0 bases from V and 5 bases from J, leaving 14 bases between. CDR1 and CDR2 (germline): MNHEY, SMNVEV (reference sequence). CDR3 protein: CASSLSRRLGDQPQHF. The DNA for the CDR3 is TGTGCCAGCAGTTTATCGAGGAGGCTCGGGGATCAGCCCCAGCATTTT.

CDR3 amino acids: CASSFTGETEAFF. The CDR3 DNA sequence: TGTGCCAGCAGCTTTACCGGGGAAACTGAAGCTTTCTTT. V is TRBV13 and J is TRBJ1-1; no clear D gene. This CDR3 spans 13 amino acids. V shed 3 bases and J shed 5 bases, with 10 bases lying between them. Germline CDR1 PRHDT, CDR2 FYEKMQ (reference sequence).

The chain recombines TRBV11-2 with TRBJ2-7; 7 positions match TRBD2. The CDR3 has 16 amino acids. CDR1 and CDR2 (germline): SGHAT, FQNNGV. V lost 1 base, J lost 2 bases, and 8 bases stayed unmatched. The CDR3 DNA follows: TGTGCCAGCAGCTTAGTTGGAGTAGCGGGCACCTACGAGCAGTACTTC. Translating gives CASSLVGVAGTYEQYF. The whole variable domain, remainder taken from reference TRBV11-2 and TRBJ2-7, is EAGVAQSPRYKIIEKRQSVAFWCNPISGHATLYWYQQILGQGPKLLIQFQNNGVVDDSQLPKDRFSAERLKGVDSTLKIQPAKLEDSAVYLCASSLVGVAGTYEQYFGPGTRLTVT.

Details on this clone: Other nucleotide sequences in the sample specify the same CDR3. The rearrangement uses TRBV7-9 and TRBJ2-2; 10 bases line up with TRBD2. The V gene end was trimmed by 3 bases and the J gene end by 0 bases; junction bases not matched to a gene: 4. CDR1 is SEHNR and CDR2 is FQNEAQ in the germline V gene (reference sequence). The CDR3 loop spans 17 amino acids. CDR3 bases: TGTGCCAGCAGCTTGGGCCTAGCGGGGGCGAACACCGGGGAGCTGTTTTTT. The encoded protein is CASSLGLAGANTGELFF. The whole variable domain, remainder taken from reference TRBV7-9 and TRBJ2-2, is DTGVSQNPRHKITKRGQNVTFRCDPISEHNRLYWYRQTLGQGPEFLTYFQNEAQLEKSRLLSDRFSAERPKGSFSTLEIQRTEQGDSAMYLCASSLGLAGANTGELFFGEGSRLTVL.

The rearrangement uses TRBV5-1 and TRBJ1-1; possibly TRBD1 for D (5 bases). Trimming cost V 1 base and J 1 base, with 17 bases left between them. CDR1 and CDR2 from the germline V gene are SGHRS and YFSETQ. The CDR3 sequence is 17 residues long. CDR3 DNA sequence: TGCGCCAGCAGCTTGAGGCCTCTGACAGAAGCGAACACTGAAGCTTTCTTT. Its protein product is CASSLRPLTEANTEAFF.

The rearrangement uses TRBV5-1 and TRBJ2-4, with a tentative D call TRBD2 (7 bases). The CDR3 sequence is 16 residues long. Germline values: CDR1 SGHRS, CDR2 YFSETQ. V was trimmed by 0 bases and J by 2 bases, leaving 12 bases between them. The CDR3 DNA is TGCGCCAGCAGCTTGGACGACGGGGGGCCCAAAAACATTCAGTACTTC. This encodes CASSLDDGGPKNIQYF.